The 10 T cell receptor beta chains below all came from one sample that was sequenced in a study of shared clonotypes between healthy human individuals. Method: immunoSEQ multiplex PCR; TCRdb's copy keeps in-frame clones and lacks some. The table includes nearly 1,000,000 clones, roughly 72% detected once. The sample was memory CD4+ T cells sorted from blood. Regarding subset: CD45RA-negative fraction. The origin of the receptors is a man between 18 and 29 years old in good health.

Worth noting for this clone: Being one base from a much bigger clone, this may be a read error. The sample contains more than one DNA sequence encoding this CDR3. The rearrangement joins TRBV7-2 to TRBJ2-5; D is unclear. CDR1 SGHTA and CDR2 FQGNSA come from the germline V gene. V gave up 4 bases and J gave up 5 bases, with 5 bases separating them. The CDR3 runs to 11 residues. The CDR3 region has the DNA TGTGCCAGCAGCTCAGTGGAGACCCAGTACTTC. This sequence encodes CASSSVETQYF.

This CDR3 is CASSFARGSEAFF. The CDR3, as DNA: TGTGCCAGCAGCTTTGCCAGGGGTTCTGAAGCTTTCTTT. The chain joins TRBV5-6 to TRBJ1-1, with D maybe TRBD1 (6 bases). CDR3 size: 13 residues. Trimming left V 2 bases short and J 6 bases short, with 11 bases between. Per germline, CDR1 SGHDT and CDR2 YYEEEE.

The chain couples TRBV5-4 to TRBJ1-1, with D possibly matching TRBD1 (5 bases). CDR3 length: 15 residues. Germline CDR1 and CDR2: SGHNT and YYREEE (reference sequence). V lost 4 bases to trimming and J lost 7 bases, with 20 bases between them. The CDR3 nucleotides read TGTGCCAGCAGCCCGCCGGGACGAGGGTCTAATGAAGCTTTCTTT. Its protein is CASSPPGRGSNEAFF.

The chain couples TRBV7-9 to TRBJ2-1; TRBD2 matches 9 bases. Germline trimming cut 2 bases from V and 2 bases from J; bases unmatched to any gene: 1. The germline V gene encodes CDR1 SEHNR and CDR2 FQNEAQ (reference sequence). The CDR3 length is 15 residues. The chain's CDR3 is CASSLLAGTYNEQFF. The CDR3 DNA reads TGTGCCAGCAGCTTACTAGCGGGAACCTACAATGAGCAGTTCTTC. The variable domain in full, completed from reference TRBV7-9 and TRBJ2-1, reads DTGVSQNPRHKITKRGQNVTFRCDPISEHNRLYWYRQTLGQGPEFLTYFQNEAQLEKSRLLSDRFSAERPKGSFSTLEIQRTEQGDSAMYLCASSLLAGTYNEQFFGPGTRLTVL.

The chain links TRBV2 to TRBJ2-5; possibly TRBD1 for D (6 bases). The V gene's germline CDR1 is SNHLY and CDR2 FYNNEI. The CDR3 length is 14 residues. V was pared by 6 bases and J by 1 base, with 12 bases between. The CDR3 spells CASSDQGTQETQYF. The CDR3 DNA is TGTGCCAGCAGCGACCAGGGGACCCAAGAGACCCAGTACTTC.

The rearrangement uses TRBV19 and TRBJ2-2; 12 bases are shared with TRBD1. Germline CDR1 and CDR2: LNHDA and SQIVND (reference sequence). The CDR3 runs to 15 residues. V was clipped by 6 bases and J by 5 bases; unmatched bases: 4. Here the CDR3 DNA reads TGTGCCAGTAGGGGGACAGGGGGCTGGACCGGGGAGCTGTTTTTT. This encodes CASRGTGGWTGELFF. Full variable domain (outside the CDR3, taken from reference TRBV19 and TRBJ2-2): DGGITQSPKYLFRKEGQNVTLSCEQNLNHDAMYWYRQDPGQGLRLIYYSQIVNDFQKGDIAEGYSVSREKKESFPLTVTSAQKNPTAFYLCASRGTGGWTGELFFGEGSRLTVL.

Worth noting for this clone: A read error may explain this, as a much larger clone is one base away. Other DNA sequences from this sample encode an identical CDR3 as well. The rearrangement uses TRBV7-2 and TRBJ1-4, with D uncertain. The CDR3 length is 12 residues. Germline V gives CDR1 SGHTA, CDR2 FQGNSA. Trimming took off 1 base at V and 8 bases at J, with 5 bases between the two ends. The CDR3 loop reads CASSLDREKLFF. The CDR3 DNA sequence: TGTGCCAGCAGCTTAGACCGGGAAAAACTGTTTTTT.

This clone was counted only a few times. The gene calls are TRBV28 and TRBJ1-2; D might be TRBD1 (6 bases). CDR1 and CDR2 (germline): MDHEN, SYDVKM. V lost 3 bases to trimming and J lost 8 bases, with 16 bases between them. This CDR3 spans 14 amino acids. DNA of the CDR3: TGTGCCAGCAGTTTGGATTCCACAGGGCGGGGCTACACCTTC. It specifies CASSLDSTGRGYTF.

This chain uses TRBV10-2 with TRBJ1-5, with TRBD1 identical over 9 bases. CDR3 length equals 16 residues. The germline V gene has CDR1 WSHSY and CDR2 SAAADI. The junction had 4 bases not matched to a gene; V was cut back by 3 bases and J by 1 base. CDR3 DNA sequence: TGCGCCAGCAGTGACTCCGGGACAGGGAGCAATCAGCCCCAGCATTTT. Its protein is CASSDSGTGSNQPQHF.

This clone has more than one count but fewer than ten. The rearrangement joins TRBV19 to TRBJ1-1, with D tentatively TRBD1 (6 bases). The CDR3 totals 12 residues. The V gene's germline CDR1 is LNHDA and CDR2 SQIVND (reference sequence). V lost 10 bases, J lost 4 bases, and 13 bases lay in between. The DNA for the CDR3 is TGTGCCATTACAGGGTGGGGCACTGAAGCTTTCTTT. It encodes CAITGWGTEAFF.